The 8 T cell receptor beta chains presented below share a single source sample, sequenced in a study of blood T cell repertoires in COVID-19. The data were produced by immunoSEQ multiplex PCR, yet TCRdb's version contains in-frame clones alone and is incomplete. The sample shows approximately 85,000 clones, roughly 89% of them seen only once. What was sequenced was peripheral blood. The receptors come from a woman of 80 years or more with active or convalescent COVID-19.

The chain recombines TRBV10-2 with TRBJ2-7; 8 positions match TRBD2. V lost 7 bases to trimming and J lost 3 bases; unmatched junction nucleotides: 5. Germline loops: CDR1 WSHSY, CDR2 SAAADI. The CDR3 contains 13 residues. Here the CDR3 reads CASKKGLGYEQYF. The CDR3 bases are TGCGCCAGCAAAAAGGGACTAGGCTACGAGCAGTACTTC.

This clone was detected a few times. The V and J genes are TRBV19 and TRBJ2-2, with D uncertain. The CDR3 length is 15 residues. Trimming cost V 5 bases and J 4 bases, with 14 bases left between them. In germline, CDR1 is LNHDA, CDR2 SQIVND (reference sequence). CDR3 coding DNA: TGTGCCAGTAGTTGGCCCGGGTCGGGCACCGGGGAGCTGTTTTTT. Encoded protein: CASSWPGSGTGELFF.

In its sample, this clone was seen a few times. The chain carries TRBV20-1 and TRBJ1-2; D perhaps matches TRBD1 (5 bases). V lost 2 bases and J 7 bases, leaving 8 bases between the germline ends. Per the germline V gene, CDR1 is DFQATT and CDR2 is SNEGSKA (reference sequence). The CDR3 is 11 residues long. CDR3 sequence: CSARNQGGYTF. CDR3 in DNA: TGCAGTGCTAGAAATCAGGGTGGCTACACCTTC.

The rearrangement links TRBV18 to TRBJ2-7; TRBD2 agrees at 7 bases. Germline V CDR1 and CDR2: KGHSH, LQKENI. V lost 3 bases, J lost 6 bases, and 8 bases stayed unmatched. The CDR3 has 14 amino acids. The CDR3 protein is CASSPKGGLGEQYF. In DNA form, the CDR3 reads TGTGCCAGCTCACCCAAGGGAGGGTTGGGCGAGCAGTACTTC.

The chain couples TRBV21-1 to TRBJ2-7; the D call of TRBD2 is as the table states it, not checked on the DNA. TRBV21-1 is a pseudogene. This CDR3 has 18 residues. The DNA for the CDR3 is TGTGCCAGCAGCAGTTCCGGGACTAGCGGGAGGTTCCCCTACGAGCAGTACTTC. Translation: CASSSSGTSGRFPYEQYF.

V and J are TRBV5-1 and TRBJ1-1; TRBD1 is a possible D gene (5 bases). The CDR3 runs to 13 residues. With 4 bases removed from V and 1 base from J, the gap between germline ends came to 8 bases. Germline V gene lookup returns CDR1 SGHRS and CDR2 YFSETQ. CDR3 bases: TGCGCCAGCAGCGGGGGGACGAACACTGAAGCTTTCTTT. Translating it yields CASSGGTNTEAFF.

This clone was counted between two and nine times. The chain links TRBV29-1 to TRBJ1-1; 7 positions match TRBD1. Germline lookup yields CDR1 SQVTM and CDR2 ANQGSEA. CDR3 length equals 10 residues. Trimming cost V 6 bases and J 7 bases; bases outside gene matches: 2. CDR3 DNA sequence: TGCAGCGTCTCAGGGGGTGAAGCTTTCTTT. Translated, it gives CSVSGGEAFF.

This clone was recorded once. The genes are TRBV11-2 and TRBJ2-7, with D hard to call. The germline V gene has CDR1 SGHAT and CDR2 FQNNGV. CDR3 length: 13 amino acids. V shed 2 bases and J shed 6 bases, with 11 bases lying between them. CDR3 DNA: TGTGCCAGCAGCTTAATAGATTCGATCGAGCAGTACTTC. Its translation: CASSLIDSIEQYF. Full variable domain (missing parts from reference TRBV11-2 and TRBJ2-7): EAGVAQSPRYKIIEKRQSVAFWCNPISGHATLYWYQQILGQGPKLLIQFQNNGVVDDSQLPKDRFSAERLKGVDSTLKIQPAKLEDSAVYLCASSLIDSIEQYFGPGTRLTVT.